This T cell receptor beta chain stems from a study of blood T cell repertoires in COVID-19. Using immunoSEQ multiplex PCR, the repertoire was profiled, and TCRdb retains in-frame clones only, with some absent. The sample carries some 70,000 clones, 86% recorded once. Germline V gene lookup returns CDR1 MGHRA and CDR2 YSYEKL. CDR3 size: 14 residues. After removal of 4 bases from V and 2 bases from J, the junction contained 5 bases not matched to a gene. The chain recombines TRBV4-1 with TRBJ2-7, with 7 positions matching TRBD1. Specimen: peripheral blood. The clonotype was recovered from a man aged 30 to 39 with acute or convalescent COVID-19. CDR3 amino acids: CASSRPGQTYEQYF. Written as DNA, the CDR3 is TGCGCCAGCAGCCGGCCGGGACAGACCTACGAGCAGTACTTC.